These 8 T cell receptor beta chains were sequenced from one sample in a study of tumor and adjacent non-tumor tissue in lung cancer. The template was RNA from unsorted bulk tissue. TCRbeta libraries were built with three rounds of nested PCR, modified from ARM-PCR. TCRdb re-derived calls from the multiplex PCR reads in MiXCR, one entry per CDR3 protein. Of about 93,000 distinct CDR3 sequences listed, about 66% are singletons. Sequences were obtained from lung tumor tissue. The receptor set was obtained from a man aged 55 to 69 with non-small cell lung cancer.

The table lists this clonotype with a count of one. Mismatch with germline at one junction end may stem from a read error. The chain links TRBV7-8 to TRBJ1-2, with D possibly being TRBD1 (5 bases). Germline V gene lookup returns CDR1 SGHVS and CDR2 FQNEAQ. The CDR3 runs to 12 residues. In DNA form, the CDR3 reads TGTGCCAGCGGCTCCGGACCGCAGGGCTACACTTTC. Its translation: CASGSGPQGYTF.

This clonotype was found a few times. The chain couples TRBV11-2 to TRBJ2-7, with D hard to call. CDR3 length: 12 residues. Per the germline V gene, CDR1 is SGHAT and CDR2 is FQNNGV. V shed 10 bases and J shed 6 bases, with 16 bases lying between them. The CDR3 protein is CANSLSSSEQYF. The CDR3 coding sequence is TGTGCCAACAGTTTATCGTCTTCCGAGCAGTACTTC.

This clonotype was counted ten times or more. This chain joins TRBV6-1 and TRBJ2-5; D gene uncertain. The CDR3 spans 12 residues. V lost 5 bases, J lost 2 bases, and 6 bases lay in between. Germline values: CDR1 MNHNS, CDR2 SASEGT. The DNA of the CDR3 is TGTGCCAGCAGTAGCTCACAAGAGACCCAGTACTTC. It is translated as CASSSSQETQYF.

This chain connects TRBV6-2 or TRBV6-3 to TRBJ2-7; D not certain. The CDR3 is made up of 16 amino acids. V lost 7 bases to trimming and J lost 1 base, with 20 bases between them. Per the germline V gene, CDR1 is MNHEY and CDR2 is SVGEGT. CDR3 DNA: TGTGCCAGCATTAAACACGGTGTCCGAGGATCCTACGAGCAGTACTTC. Its translation: CASIKHGVRGSYEQYF.

The V call is TRBV20-1, the J call TRBJ2-1; D unresolved. Trimming took off 0 bases at V and 8 bases at J, with 11 bases between the two ends. The germline gives CDR1 DFQATT, CDR2 SNEGSKA (reference sequence). CDR3 size: 13 residues. The CDR3 bases are TGCAGTGCTAGAGATGGCCGGAAGGATGAGCAGTTCTTC. This translates into CSARDGRKDEQFF.

With regard to this clonotype: One end of the junction fails to match germline, which may point to a read error. V and J are TRBV11-3 and TRBJ2-1; 7 bases map to TRBD1. The CDR3 runs to 18 residues. Germline CDR1 SGHNT, CDR2 YENEEA. The DNA of the CDR3 is TGTGTCAGTAGCTTAGATCAAGGGGGCGGCACACCCTACAATGAGCAGTTTTTC. It is translated as CVSSLDQGGGTPYNEQFF.

A word on this clonotype: Being one base from a much bigger clone, this may be a read error. The rearrangement joins TRBV5-1 to TRBJ2-3, with 8 bases aligning to TRBD2. This CDR3 is 14 amino acids long. V shed 1 base, J shed 4 bases, and the junction held 2 bases outside the gene matches. Germline values: CDR1 SGHRS, CDR2 YFSETQ. The CDR3 sequence is CASSLFSGADTQYF. Written as DNA, the CDR3 is TGCGCCAGCAGCTTGTTTAGCGGGGCAGATACGCAGTATTTT.

This clonotype was detected ten times or more. This sequence joins TRBV6-6 and TRBJ2-5; D gene ambiguous. Germline-derived CDR1 and CDR2 are MNHNY and SVGAGI (reference sequence). The CDR3 is made up of 12 amino acids. V lost 9 bases and J lost 5, with 13 bases in between. CDR3 protein: CASYGRLETQYF. The CDR3 DNA sequence: TGTGCCAGTTACGGGCGTTTGGAGACCCAGTACTTC.